The 26 T cell receptor beta chains listed next were all sequenced from one sample in a study of spatial heterogeneity in lung cancer. Noted time point: blood at routine non-recurrence follow-up after resection. Without sorting, whole RNA was sequenced from tumor, nontumor lung or frozen PBMC. TCRdb reanalysed the 5' RACE reads using MiXCR and keeps one entry per CDR3 protein. The sample has about 120,000 distinct CDR3 sequences, 12% seen once; the top ten hold around 17%. Sequencing used PBMCs, obtained at follow-up. The source is a male donor with early-stage non-small cell lung cancer.

This clonotype has a handful of counts. V gene TRBV15 combines with J gene TRBJ2-5; D is unclear. This CDR3 spans 10 amino acids. V lost 6 bases and J 7 bases, leaving 6 bases between the germline ends. Germline V gene lookup returns CDR1 LNHNV and CDR2 YYDKDF (reference sequence). This chain's CDR3 is CATSGVTQYF. For the CDR3, the DNA is TGTGCCACCAGTGGGGTGACCCAGTACTTC.

The chain employs TRBV18 and TRBJ1-5, with D unclear. V lost 3 bases to trimming and J lost 4 bases, with 4 bases between them. CDR1 and CDR2 (germline): KGHSH, LQKENI. This CDR3 contains 12 residues. As DNA, the CDR3 is TGTGCCAGCTCACCTTCTAATCAGCCCCAGCATTTT. It specifies CASSPSNQPQHF.

The V and J genes are TRBV6-1 and TRBJ1-5; no definite D call. The CDR3 has 13 residues. CDR1 is MNHNS and CDR2 is SASEGT in the germline V gene. The V and J ends lost 5 bases and 6 bases respectively, with 11 bases between them. CDR3 protein: CASSKDWGQPQHF. CDR3 DNA sequence: TGTGCCAGCAGTAAGGATTGGGGTCAGCCCCAGCATTTT.

The genes are TRBV3-1 and TRBJ2-1; TRBD2 is a possible D gene (6 bases). This CDR3 spans 16 amino acids. Germline CDR1 LGHDT, CDR2 YNNKEL (reference sequence). V was shortened by 1 base and J by 4 bases, with 14 bases between the two germline ends. The CDR3 sequence is CASSQGGALFYNEQFF. The CDR3, as DNA: TGTGCCAGCAGCCAAGGCGGGGCTCTATTTTACAATGAGCAGTTCTTC.

The genes are TRBV12-3 or TRBV12-4 and TRBJ1-1; tentative D call: TRBD1 (5 bases). V lost 8 bases and J lost 3, with 13 bases in between. CDR3 length: 13 residues. CDR3 region: CASQLGGHTEAFF. The CDR3 nucleotides are TGTGCCAGCCAGCTGGGGGGTCACACTGAAGCTTTCTTT.

This clonotype came up a few times. The J gene is TRBJ1-4, the V gene TRBV12-3 or TRBV12-4; 9 nucleotides match TRBD1. The V gene end was trimmed by 5 bases and the J gene end by 8 bases; junction bases not matched to a gene: 6. There are 14 residues in the CDR3. CDR3 sequence: CASSPTGGREKLFF. CDR3 nucleotide sequence: TGTGCCAGCAGTCCGACAGGGGGGAGAGAAAAACTGTTTTTT.

The chain uses TRBV4-3 and TRBJ2-4; 7 positions agree with TRBD1. The V gene's germline CDR1 is LGHNA and CDR2 YSLEER. The CDR3 spans 18 residues. J gave up 8 bases and V 0 bases, and 16 bases lay outside the gene matches. The CDR3 bases are TGCGCCAGCAGCCAAGATATCGCCGGGACAGCCCAGGGGGACATTCAGTACTTC. This sequence encodes CASSQDIAGTAQGDIQYF.

This clonotype was detected a few times. J is TRBJ2-7 and V is TRBV9; 7 positions agree with TRBD1. The ends lost 4 bases at V and 6 bases at J; junction bases unmatched: 10. Looked up from germline, CDR1 is SGDLS and CDR2 is YYNGEE. The CDR3 extends over 14 amino acids. This CDR3 reads CASSPIRQGSEQYF. CDR3 coding DNA: TGTGCCAGCAGCCCGATAAGACAGGGTTCCGAGCAGTACTTC.

In this sample, this clonotype turned up many times. This rearrangement joins TRBV28 to TRBJ2-7; 7 nucleotides match TRBD1. CDR1 and CDR2 (germline): MDHEN, SYDVKM. The CDR3 extends over 17 amino acids. With 2 bases clipped from V and 7 bases from J, the junction kept 17 bases outside the gene matches. The CDR3 here is CASSLGTGAQGLREQYF. The CDR3 DNA is TGTGCCAGCAGTTTAGGAACAGGGGCTCAAGGCCTACGAGAGCAGTACTTC.

This clonotype came up many times. The CDR3 DNA is TGTGCCAGCAGTGTCAGGGAGACCTACGAGCAGTACTTC. As protein: CASSVRETYEQYF. The J gene is TRBJ2-7, the V gene TRBV6-1; D could derive from TRBD1 or TRBD2 (5 bases each). Trimming removed 4 bases from V and 2 bases from J, with 9 bases in between. Germline CDR1 MNHNS, CDR2 SASEGT. The CDR3 length is 13 residues.

This clonotype was seen more than once but under ten times. Its ends do not fully match the called genes, so a read error is possible. The V call is TRBV4-2, the J call TRBJ2-7; the D call may be TRBD1 or TRBD2 (5 bases each). CDR1 and CDR2 from the germline V gene are LGHNA and YNFKEQ. The CDR3 contains 16 residues. CDR3 protein: CASSQVGVSSSNEQYF. In DNA form, the CDR3 reads TGTGCCAGCAGCCAAGTGGGGGTCTCCTCCTCCAACGAGCAGTACTTC.

V and J are TRBV5-1 and TRBJ2-5, with unresolved D. There are 11 residues in the CDR3. V gave up 0 bases and J gave up 7 bases, with 4 bases separating them. Germline loops: CDR1 SGHRS, CDR2 YFSETQ. The CDR3 DNA reads as TGCGCCAGCAGCTTGGACGGGACCCAGTACTTC. Its protein is CASSLDGTQYF.

This clonotype was picked up many times. The CDR3 region is CASSSAGAAVDTQYF. The CDR3 DNA is TGTGCCAGTAGCTCGGCGGGGGCCGCGGTAGATACGCAGTATTTT. This chain joins TRBV19 and TRBJ2-3; possible D gene TRBD2, 7 bases. The CDR3 runs 15 residues. Looked up from germline, CDR1 is LNHDA and CDR2 is SQIVND (reference sequence). V gave up 6 bases and J gave up 5 bases, with 18 bases separating them.

In this sample, this clonotype turned up many times. The V and J genes are TRBV28 and TRBJ2-5; no clear D gene. The germline V and J ends were trimmed by 10 bases and 4 bases, with 19 bases remaining between them. The CDR3 is 14 residues long. Germline V gene lookup returns CDR1 MDHEN and CDR2 SYDVKM. CDR3 in DNA: TGTGCCACCCTCCTGACCAGGCTGAGAGAGACCCAGTACTTC. Protein: CATLLTRLRETQYF.

The V and J genes are TRBV2 and TRBJ2-2; D is perhaps TRBD1 or TRBD2 (5 bases each). Germline V CDR1 and CDR2: SNHLY, FYNNEI. This CDR3 region has 15 residues. V lost 10 bases and J 2 bases, leaving 17 bases between the germline ends. CDR3 nucleotides: TGTGCCACACTCTCGGGACCGATCAACACCGGGGAGCTGTTTTTT. Amino acid sequence: CATLSGPINTGELFF.

As regards this clonotype: Since the CDR3 does not end with the conserved phenylalanine or tryptophan, this likely comes from a read error. It is unclear where the CDR3 begins or ends on the DNA, so no DNA is shown, and the CDR3 is as TCRdb lists it. V gene TRBV19 combines with J gene TRBJ2-4; the table's D call TRBD1 went unverified against the DNA. Looked up from germline, CDR1 is LNHDA and CDR2 is SQIVND (reference sequence). The CDR3 length is 12 residues, termini included. The CDR3 sequence: CASSSTGTGVVI.

This clonotype was counted many times. The V and J genes are TRBV9 and TRBJ2-3; 10 bases map to TRBD2. This CDR3 has 16 amino acids. V dropped 0 bases and J dropped 6; count of bases not matched to a gene: 7. Germline V gives CDR1 SGDLS, CDR2 YYNGEE. The CDR3, as DNA: TGTGCCAGCAGCGTAGGAGAAGCGGGGGGGCAGGATACGCAGTATTTT. It translates to CASSVGEAGGQDTQYF.

This clonotype appeared a few times. V and J are TRBV3-1 and TRBJ2-7, with D hard to call. With 4 bases removed from V and 4 bases from J, the gap between germline ends came to 8 bases. The CDR3 is made up of 12 amino acids. In germline, CDR1 is LGHDT, CDR2 YNNKEL (reference sequence). CDR3 sequence: CASSRVDYEQYF. The CDR3 DNA reads as TGTGCCAGCAGCCGCGTCGATTACGAGCAGTACTTC.

This clonotype was seen a handful of times. This rearrangement joins TRBV20-1 to TRBJ2-1, with TRBD1 as a possible D gene (6 bases). CDR1 and CDR2 from the germline V gene are DFQATT and SNEGSKA (reference sequence). Trimming removed 5 bases from V and 5 bases from J, with 13 bases in between. There are 13 residues in the CDR3. CDR3 nucleotides: TGCAGTGCTCTTGGGGGCAAGGACAATGAGCAGTTCTTC. Its protein is CSALGGKDNEQFF.

The table lists this clonotype with many counts. The gene calls are TRBV11-2 and TRBJ2-1, with unresolved D. Trimming removed 3 bases at V and 5 bases at J, with 8 bases between. CDR1 is SGHAT and CDR2 is FQNNGV in the germline V gene. This CDR3 is 13 amino acids long. The CDR3 region has the DNA TGTGCCAGCAGCTTCCGGGCCGACAATGAGCAGTTCTTC. Translation: CASSFRADNEQFF.

The sample holds a few counts of this clonotype. The chain links TRBV6-5 to TRBJ1-1; tentatively, D is TRBD1 (5 bases). Germline values: CDR1 MNHEY, CDR2 SVGAGI. The CDR3 contains 14 residues. Trimming pared 6 bases from V and 5 bases from J, leaving 16 bases between. The CDR3 DNA sequence: TGTGCCAGCAGCCGGCTCGGGGGAGGGACTGAAGCTTTCTTT. Its translation: CASSRLGGGTEAFF.

In this sample, this clonotype turned up many times. This chain links TRBV28 with TRBJ2-1; 11 bases are a match to TRBD2. The CDR3 consists of 15 residues. Trimming cost V 3 bases and J 9 bases; bases outside gene matches: 7. Germline values: CDR1 MDHEN, CDR2 SYDVKM. The CDR3 DNA is TGTGCCAGCAGTTTCCTGACTAGCGGGACCATTGAGCAGTTCTTC. Amino acids: CASSFLTSGTIEQFF. Complete variable domain (other parts from reference TRBV28 and TRBJ2-1): DVKVTQSSRYLVKRTGEKVFLECVQDMDHENMFWYRQDPGLGLRLIYFSYDVKMKEKGDIPEGYSVSREKKERFSLILESASTNQTSMYLCASSFLTSGTIEQFFGPGTRLTVL.

This clonotype was seen only a few times. The CDR3 here is CASSMDRANSPLHF. CDR3 in DNA: TGTGCCAGCAGCATGGACAGGGCAAATTCACCCCTCCACTTT. V is TRBV5-4 and J is TRBJ1-6, with 8 bases aligning to TRBD1. Germline lookup yields CDR1 SGHNT and CDR2 YYREEE (reference sequence). The CDR3 consists of 14 residues. Trimming took 4 bases from V and 7 from J; bases not matched to a gene: 4.

The chain joins TRBV18 to TRBJ1-1; D not resolved. Germline V gene data show CDR1 as KGHSH and CDR2 as LQKENI. The CDR3 length is 14 residues. Trimming shortened V by 0 bases and J by 1 base, and 6 bases separated the two germline ends. The CDR3, as DNA: TGTGCCAGCTCACCACCAGTGTCGAACACTGAAGCTTTCTTT. This gives the protein CASSPPVSNTEAFF.

This clonotype was counted a few times. The J gene is TRBJ2-1, the V gene TRBV29-1; TRBD2 aligns across 7 bases. Germline V gene data show CDR1 as SQVTM and CDR2 as ANQGSEA. With 4 bases clipped from V and 5 bases from J, the junction kept 14 bases outside the gene matches. The CDR3 contains 16 residues. In nucleotides, the CDR3 is TGCAGCGTTGGGAGGGGACCCCGGGGGGACCACAATGAGCAGTTCTTC. Encoded protein: CSVGRGPRGDHNEQFF.

V is TRBV12-3 or TRBV12-4 and J is TRBJ1-3, with no clear D. CDR3 size: 14 residues. Trimming took off 7 bases at V and 4 bases at J, with 14 bases between the two ends. The CDR3 loop is CASNSARAGNTIYF. DNA of the CDR3: TGTGCCAGCAATTCAGCGAGGGCCGGAAACACCATATATTTT.